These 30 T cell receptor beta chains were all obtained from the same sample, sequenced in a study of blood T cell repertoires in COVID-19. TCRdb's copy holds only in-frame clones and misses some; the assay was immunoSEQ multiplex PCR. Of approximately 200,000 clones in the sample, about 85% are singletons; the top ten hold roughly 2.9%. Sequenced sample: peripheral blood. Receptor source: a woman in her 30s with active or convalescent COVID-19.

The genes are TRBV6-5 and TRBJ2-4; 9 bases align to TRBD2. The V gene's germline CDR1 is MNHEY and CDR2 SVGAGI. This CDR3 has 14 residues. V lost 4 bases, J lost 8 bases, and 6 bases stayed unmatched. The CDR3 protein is CASSSSGAGDIQYF. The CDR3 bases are TGTGCCAGCAGTTCTAGCGGGGCTGGGGACATTCAGTACTTC.

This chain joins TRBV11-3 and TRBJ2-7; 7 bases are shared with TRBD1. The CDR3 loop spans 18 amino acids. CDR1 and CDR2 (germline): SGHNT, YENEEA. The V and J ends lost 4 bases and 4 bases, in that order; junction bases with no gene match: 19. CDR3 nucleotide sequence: TGTGCCAGCAGCTCCAGGGCAACCTACAGGGGTAGTTCGTACGAGCAGTACTTC. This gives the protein CASSSRATYRGSSYEQYF.

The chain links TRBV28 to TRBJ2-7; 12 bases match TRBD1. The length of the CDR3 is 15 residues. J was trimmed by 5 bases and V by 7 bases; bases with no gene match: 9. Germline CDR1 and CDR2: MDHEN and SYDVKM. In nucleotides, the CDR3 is TGTGCCAGCACGGACGCCGGGACAGGGGGCCACGAGCAGTACTTC. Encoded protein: CASTDAGTGGHEQYF.

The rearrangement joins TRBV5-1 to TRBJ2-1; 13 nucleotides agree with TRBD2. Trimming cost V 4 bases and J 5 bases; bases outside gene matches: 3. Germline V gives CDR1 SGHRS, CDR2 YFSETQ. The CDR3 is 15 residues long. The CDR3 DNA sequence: TGCGCCAGCAGCCCTGGACTAGCGGGGGACAATGAGCAGTTCTTC. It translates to CASSPGLAGDNEQFF. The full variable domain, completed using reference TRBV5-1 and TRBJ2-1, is KAGVTQTPRYLIKTRGQQVTLSCSPISGHRSVSWYQQTPGQGLQFLFEYFSETQRNKGNFPGRFSGRQFSNSRSEMNVSTLELGDSALYLCASSPGLAGDNEQFFGPGTRLTVL.

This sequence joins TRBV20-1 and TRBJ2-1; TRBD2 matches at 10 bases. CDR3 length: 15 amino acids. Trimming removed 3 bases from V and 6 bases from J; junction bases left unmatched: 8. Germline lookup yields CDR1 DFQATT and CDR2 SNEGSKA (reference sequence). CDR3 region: CSASSGGPVGNEQFF. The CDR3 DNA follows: TGCAGTGCTAGTAGCGGGGGGCCTGTGGGCAATGAGCAGTTCTTC.

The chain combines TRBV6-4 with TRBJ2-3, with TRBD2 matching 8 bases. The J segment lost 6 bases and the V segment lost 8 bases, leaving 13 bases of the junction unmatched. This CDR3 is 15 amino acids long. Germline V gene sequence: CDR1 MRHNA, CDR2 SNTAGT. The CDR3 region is CASSEGLAGMDTQYF. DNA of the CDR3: TGTGCCAGCTCCGAGGGGTTAGCGGGGATGGATACGCAGTATTTT.

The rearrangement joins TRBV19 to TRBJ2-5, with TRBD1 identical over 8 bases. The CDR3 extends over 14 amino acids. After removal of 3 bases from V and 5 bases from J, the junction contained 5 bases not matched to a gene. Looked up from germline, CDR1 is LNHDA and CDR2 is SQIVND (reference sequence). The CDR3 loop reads CASSIRQGTETQYF. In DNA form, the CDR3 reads TGTGCCAGTAGTATCAGACAGGGGACGGAGACCCAGTACTTC.

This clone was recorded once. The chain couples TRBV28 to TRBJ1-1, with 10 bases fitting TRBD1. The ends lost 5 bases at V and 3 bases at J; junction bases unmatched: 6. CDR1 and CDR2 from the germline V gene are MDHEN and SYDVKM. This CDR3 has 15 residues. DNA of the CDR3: TGTGCCAGCAGTGAATGGACAGGGGGAGACACTGAAGCTTTCTTT. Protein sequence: CASSEWTGGDTEAFF.

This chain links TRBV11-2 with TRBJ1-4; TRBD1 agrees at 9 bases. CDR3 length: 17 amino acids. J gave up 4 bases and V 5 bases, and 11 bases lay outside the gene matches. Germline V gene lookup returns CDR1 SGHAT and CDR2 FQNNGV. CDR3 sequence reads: CASSNPGQGGLNEKLFF. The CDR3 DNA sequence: TGTGCCAGCAGCAACCCGGGACAGGGAGGGCTTAATGAAAAACTGTTTTTT. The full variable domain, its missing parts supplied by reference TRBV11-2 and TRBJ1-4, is EAGVAQSPRYKIIEKRQSVAFWCNPISGHATLYWYQQILGQGPKLLIQFQNNGVVDDSQLPKDRFSAERLKGVDSTLKIQPAKLEDSAVYLCASSNPGQGGLNEKLFFGSGTQLSVL.

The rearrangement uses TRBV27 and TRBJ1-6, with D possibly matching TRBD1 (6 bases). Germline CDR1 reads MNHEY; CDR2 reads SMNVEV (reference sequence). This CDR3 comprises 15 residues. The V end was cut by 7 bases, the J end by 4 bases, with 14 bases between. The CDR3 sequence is CASTPGQFYNSPLHF. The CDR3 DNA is TGTGCCAGCACCCCCGGACAGTTTTATAATTCACCCCTCCACTTT.

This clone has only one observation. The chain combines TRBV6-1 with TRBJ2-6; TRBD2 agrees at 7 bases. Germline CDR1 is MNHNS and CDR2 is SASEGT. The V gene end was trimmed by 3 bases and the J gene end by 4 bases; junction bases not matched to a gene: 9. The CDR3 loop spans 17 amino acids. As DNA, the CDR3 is TGTGCCAGCAGTGATCGGGGGGAGGGCTCCGGGGCCAACGTCCTGACTTTC. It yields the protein CASSDRGEGSGANVLTF.

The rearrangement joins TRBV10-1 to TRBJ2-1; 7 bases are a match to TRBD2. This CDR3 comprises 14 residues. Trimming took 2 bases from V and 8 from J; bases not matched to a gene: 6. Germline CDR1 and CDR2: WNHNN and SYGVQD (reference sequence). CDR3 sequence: CASSEASGDHEQFF. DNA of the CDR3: TGCGCCAGCAGTGAGGCTAGCGGAGACCATGAGCAGTTCTTC.

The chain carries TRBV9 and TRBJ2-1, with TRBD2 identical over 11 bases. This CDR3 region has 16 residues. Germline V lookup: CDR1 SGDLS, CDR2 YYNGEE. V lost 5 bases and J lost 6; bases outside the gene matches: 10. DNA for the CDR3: TGTGCCAGCAGTTTCCTCCCTAGCGGGGGGCCCAATGAGCAGTTCTTC. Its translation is CASSFLPSGGPNEQFF.

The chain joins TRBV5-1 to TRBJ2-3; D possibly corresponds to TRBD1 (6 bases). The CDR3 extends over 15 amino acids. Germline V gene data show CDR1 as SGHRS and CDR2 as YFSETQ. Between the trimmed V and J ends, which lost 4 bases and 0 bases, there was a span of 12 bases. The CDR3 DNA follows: TGCGCCAGCAGCCCCGGGACACCTAGCACAGATACGCAGTATTTT. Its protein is CASSPGTPSTDTQYF.

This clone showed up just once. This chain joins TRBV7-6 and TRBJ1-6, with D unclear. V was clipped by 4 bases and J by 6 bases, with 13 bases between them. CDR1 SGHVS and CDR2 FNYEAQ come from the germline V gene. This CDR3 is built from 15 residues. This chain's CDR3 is CASSYGVDGNSPLHF. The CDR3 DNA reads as TGTGCCAGCAGCTACGGGGTGGACGGTAATTCACCCCTCCACTTT. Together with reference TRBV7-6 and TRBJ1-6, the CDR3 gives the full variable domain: GAGVSQSPRYKVTKRGQDVALRCDPISGHVSLYWYRQALGQGPEFLTYFNYEAQQDKSGLPNDRFSAERPEGSISTLTIQRTEQRDSAMYRCASSYGVDGNSPLHFGNGTRLTVT.

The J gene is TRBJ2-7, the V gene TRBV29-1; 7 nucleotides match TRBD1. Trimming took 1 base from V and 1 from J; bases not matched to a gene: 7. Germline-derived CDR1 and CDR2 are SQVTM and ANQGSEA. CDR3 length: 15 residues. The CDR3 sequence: CSVEGDSRSSYEQYF. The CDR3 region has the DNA TGCAGCGTTGAAGGGGACAGTAGGTCTTCCTACGAGCAGTACTTC.

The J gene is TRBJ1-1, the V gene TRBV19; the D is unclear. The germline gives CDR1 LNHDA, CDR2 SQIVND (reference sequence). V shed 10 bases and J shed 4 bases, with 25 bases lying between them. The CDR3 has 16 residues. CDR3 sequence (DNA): TGTGCCACCGCGGACGGGAGTAGGCCATCGGGCACTGAAGCTTTCTTT. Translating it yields CATADGSRPSGTEAFF.

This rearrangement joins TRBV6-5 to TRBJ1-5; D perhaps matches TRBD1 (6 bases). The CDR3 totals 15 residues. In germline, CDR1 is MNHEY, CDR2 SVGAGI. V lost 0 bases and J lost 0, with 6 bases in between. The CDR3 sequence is CASSYSDSSNQPQHF. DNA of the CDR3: TGTGCCAGCAGTTACTCGGACAGTAGCAATCAGCCCCAGCATTTT.

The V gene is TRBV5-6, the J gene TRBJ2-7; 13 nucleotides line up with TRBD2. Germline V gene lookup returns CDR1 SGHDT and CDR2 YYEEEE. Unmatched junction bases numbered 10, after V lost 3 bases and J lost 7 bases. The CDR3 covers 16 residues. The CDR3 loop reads CASSSLAGGPLREQYF. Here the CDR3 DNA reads TGTGCCAGCAGCTCACTAGCGGGAGGGCCGCTGAGGGAGCAGTACTTC.

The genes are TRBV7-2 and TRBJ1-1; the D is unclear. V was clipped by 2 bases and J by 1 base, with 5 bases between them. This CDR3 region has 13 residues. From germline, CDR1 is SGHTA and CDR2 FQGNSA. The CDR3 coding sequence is TGTGCCAGCAGCTTACAGCGGAACACTGAAGCTTTCTTT. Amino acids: CASSLQRNTEAFF.

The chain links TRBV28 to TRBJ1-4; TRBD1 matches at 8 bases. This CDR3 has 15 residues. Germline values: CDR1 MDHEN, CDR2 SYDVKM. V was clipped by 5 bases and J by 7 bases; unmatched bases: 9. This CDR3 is CASSQAGGRGEKLFF. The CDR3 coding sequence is TGTGCCAGCAGTCAAGCAGGGGGCCGTGGTGAAAAACTGTTTTTT.

The CDR3 protein is CASSLDYSGPFF. CDR3 nucleotides: TGTGCCAGCAGCTTAGATTACAGTGGGCCGTTCTTC. The chain combines TRBV11-2 with TRBJ2-1; D is uncertain. The CDR3 contains 12 residues. Germline V CDR1 and CDR2: SGHAT, FQNNGV. Trimming pared 0 bases from V and 15 bases from J, leaving 12 bases between.

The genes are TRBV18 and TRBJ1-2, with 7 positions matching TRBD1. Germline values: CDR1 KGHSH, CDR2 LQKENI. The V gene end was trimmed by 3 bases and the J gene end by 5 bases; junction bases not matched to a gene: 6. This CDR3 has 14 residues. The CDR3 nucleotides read TGTGCCAGCTCACCTGGGACAGACCATTATGGCTACACCTTC. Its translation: CASSPGTDHYGYTF.

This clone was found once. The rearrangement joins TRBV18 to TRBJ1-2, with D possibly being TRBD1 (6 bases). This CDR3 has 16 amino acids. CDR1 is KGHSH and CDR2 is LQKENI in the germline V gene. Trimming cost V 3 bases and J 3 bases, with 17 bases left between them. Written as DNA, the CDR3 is TGTGCCAGCTCACCCGACGAGGCAGGGGTGGACTATGGCTACACCTTC. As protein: CASSPDEAGVDYGYTF. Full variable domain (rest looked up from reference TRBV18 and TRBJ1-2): NAGVMQNPRHLVRRRGQEARLRCSPMKGHSHVYWYRQLPEEGLKFMVYLQKENIIDESGMPKERFSAEFPKEGPSILRIQQVVRGDSAAYFCASSPDEAGVDYGYTFGSGTRLTVV.

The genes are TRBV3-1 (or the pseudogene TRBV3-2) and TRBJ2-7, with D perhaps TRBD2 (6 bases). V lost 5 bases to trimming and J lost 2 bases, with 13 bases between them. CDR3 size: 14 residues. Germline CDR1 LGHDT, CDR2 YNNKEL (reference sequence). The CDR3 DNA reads TGTGCCAGCAGCGCCCCGGGACTGCCCTACGAGCAGTACTTC. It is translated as CASSAPGLPYEQYF.

The CDR3 loop reads CASKILQTNTGELFF. The CDR3 bases are TGTGCCAGCAAAATCCTCCAGACGAACACCGGGGAGCTGTTTTTT. This sequence joins TRBV6-5 and TRBJ2-2; D gene ambiguous. V lost 7 bases and J lost 0, with 12 bases in between. This CDR3 has 15 residues. Germline CDR1 reads MNHEY; CDR2 reads SVGAGI.

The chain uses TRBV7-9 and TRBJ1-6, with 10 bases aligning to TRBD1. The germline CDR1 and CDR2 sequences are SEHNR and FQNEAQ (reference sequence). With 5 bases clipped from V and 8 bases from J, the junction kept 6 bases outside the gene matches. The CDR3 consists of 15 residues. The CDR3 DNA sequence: TGTGCCAGCAGCCCATGGACAGGGGGTCATTCACCCCTCCACTTT. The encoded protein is CASSPWTGGHSPLHF.

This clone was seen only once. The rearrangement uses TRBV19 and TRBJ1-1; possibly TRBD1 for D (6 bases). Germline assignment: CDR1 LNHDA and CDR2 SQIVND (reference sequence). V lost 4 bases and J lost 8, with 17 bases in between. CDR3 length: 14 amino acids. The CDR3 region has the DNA TGTGCCAGTAGTACAAGTCTGGGGGCTCGGGAAGCTTTCTTT. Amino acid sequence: CASSTSLGAREAFF.

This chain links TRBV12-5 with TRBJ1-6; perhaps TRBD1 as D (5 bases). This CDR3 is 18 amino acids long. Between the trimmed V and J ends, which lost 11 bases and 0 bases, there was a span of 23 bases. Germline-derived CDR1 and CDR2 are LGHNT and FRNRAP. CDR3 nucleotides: TGTGCTCGATTTTCCGCGGGGACCCCTATCTCCTATAATTCACCCCTCCACTTT. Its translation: CARFSAGTPISYNSPLHF.

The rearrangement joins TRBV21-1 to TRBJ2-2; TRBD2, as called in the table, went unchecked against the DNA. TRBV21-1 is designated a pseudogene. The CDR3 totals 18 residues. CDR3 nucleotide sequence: TGTGCCAGCAGCAAAGGAACCGGAGAGGAGCGGGAAAGGGGGGAGCTGTTTTTT. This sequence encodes CASSKGTGEERERGELFF.